This T cell receptor (beta chain) was sequenced in a study of shared clonotypes between healthy human individuals. The overall study: Ranging from 18 to 49 in age, donors were a couple of women and three men. Study-wide points: Naive subsets typically showed greater estimated richness than memory subsets. An effect of sequencing depth on clonotype sharing among donors was expected.

Here immunoSEQ multiplex PCR was the method, and the copy in TCRdb shows in-frame clones only, minus some. The data contain over a million clones, roughly 96% of them singletons. CDR3 length: 17 residues. V dropped 4 bases and J dropped 2; count of bases not matched to a gene: 9. Germline V gives CDR1 SGHNT, CDR2 YYREEE (reference sequence). A note on this clone: What it binds is unknown.

CD4+ cells underwent separation, giving CD45RA+ naive and CD45RA-negative memory subsets. The sample comprised naive CD4+ T cells sorted from blood. The subset denotes: CD45RA+ positively selected. The rearrangement joins TRBV5-4 to TRBJ2-3; 11 positions match TRBD2. This sequence was found in a man aged 25 to 45 in good health. The CDR3 loop is CASSMEGTSGPTDTQYF. DNA for the CDR3: TGTGCCAGCAGCATGGAAGGGACTAGCGGACCCACAGATACGCAGTATTTT. Full variable domain (remainder filled in from reference TRBV5-4 and TRBJ2-3): ETGVTQSPTHLIKTRGQQVTLRCSSQSGHNTVSWYQQALGQGPQFIFQYYREEENGRGNFPPRFSGLQFPNYSSELNVNALELDDSALYLCASSMEGTSGPTDTQYFGPGTRLTVL.